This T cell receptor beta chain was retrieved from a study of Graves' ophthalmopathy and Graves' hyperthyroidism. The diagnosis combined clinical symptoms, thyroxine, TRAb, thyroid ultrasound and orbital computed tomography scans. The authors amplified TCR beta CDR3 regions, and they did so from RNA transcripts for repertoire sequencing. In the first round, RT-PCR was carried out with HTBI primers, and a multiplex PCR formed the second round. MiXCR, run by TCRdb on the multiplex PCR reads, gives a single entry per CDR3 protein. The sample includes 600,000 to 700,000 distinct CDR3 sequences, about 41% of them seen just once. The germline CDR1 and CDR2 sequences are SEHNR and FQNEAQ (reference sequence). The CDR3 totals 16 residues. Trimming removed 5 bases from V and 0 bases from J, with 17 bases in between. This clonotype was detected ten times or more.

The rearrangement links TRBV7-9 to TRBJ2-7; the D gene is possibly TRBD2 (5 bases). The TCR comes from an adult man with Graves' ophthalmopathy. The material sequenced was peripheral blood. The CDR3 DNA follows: TGTGCCAGCAGCCCCGACGACGTTACTAGCTCCTACGAGCAGTACTTC. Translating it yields CASSPDDVTSSYEQYF.